A selection of T cell receptor beta chains follows, all from one sample in a study of early T cells in non-severe SARS-CoV-2 infection. TCRdb redid the calling of the 5' RACE reads with MiXCR, one entry per CDR3 protein. The sample yields about 29,000 distinct CDR3 sequences, approximately 5.4% seen once. Sequenced: whole blood. The origin of the receptors is an adult who was a healthcare worker with PCR-confirmed SARS-CoV-2 infection or an uninfected control (not recorded which). Both conserved end residues are part of each CDR3. Fields, in order: V gene, J gene, D gene, clone size, CDR3 protein, CDR3 DNA. D genes are given only for firm matches. Rows give clone size only sometimes, using once, few, many, or a class for an expanded clone.

v_gene: TRBV11-2; j_gene: TRBJ1-4; d_gene: TRBD1; abundance: many; CDR3aa: CASSLTGASNEKLFF; CDR3nt: TGTGCCAGCAGCTTGACAGGGGCGAGTAATGAAAAACTGTTTTTT
v_gene: TRBV20-1; j_gene: TRBJ1-2; d_gene: TRBD1; abundance: -; CDR3aa: CSTSTGVDGYTF; CDR3nt: TGCAGTACTTCAACAGGGGTGGATGGCTACACCTTC
v_gene: TRBV12-3/TRBV12-4; j_gene: TRBJ1-6; d_gene: -; abundance: many; CDR3aa: CASTLRGFNSPLHF; CDR3nt: TGTGCCAGCACCCTCCGAGGGTTTAATTCACCCCTCCACTTT
v_gene: TRBV18; j_gene: TRBJ2-1; d_gene: -; abundance: -; CDR3aa: CASSPRVGGSSYNEQFF; CDR3nt: TGTGCCAGCTCACCAAGGGTCGGGGGAAGCTCCTACAATGAGCAGTTCTTC
v_gene: TRBV20-1; j_gene: TRBJ2-3; d_gene: TRBD2; abundance: many; CDR3aa: CSARMGTSGSGDTQYF; CDR3nt: TGCAGTGCCAGAATGGGAACTAGCGGGAGTGGTGATACGCAGTATTTT
v_gene: TRBV20-1; j_gene: TRBJ2-1; d_gene: -; abundance: few; CDR3aa: CSASRSYGSNEQFF; CDR3nt: TGCAGTGCTAGCCGTTCGTACGGTTCCAATGAGCAGTTCTTC
v_gene: TRBV20-1; j_gene: TRBJ2-7; d_gene: TRBD2; abundance: many; CDR3aa: CSARSSGSLYEQYF; CDR3nt: TGCAGTGCAAGATCTAGCGGCTCTCTGTACGAGCAGTACTTC
v_gene: TRBV25-1; j_gene: TRBJ2-5; d_gene: TRBD1; abundance: many; CDR3aa: CASSDRTGSRARETQYF; CDR3nt: TGTGCCAGCAGTGATCGGACAGGGTCGCGGGCACGAGAGACCCAGTACTTC
v_gene: TRBV28; j_gene: TRBJ1-1; d_gene: -; abundance: many; CDR3aa: CASLSNTEAFF; CDR3nt: TGTGCCAGCTTGTCGAACACTGAAGCTTTCTTT
v_gene: TRBV28; j_gene: TRBJ1-2; d_gene: -; abundance: many; CDR3aa: CASSLPGEYGYTF; CDR3nt: TGTGCCAGCAGTTTACCGGGGGAATATGGCTACACCTTC
v_gene: TRBV4-1; j_gene: TRBJ2-6; d_gene: TRBD1; abundance: many; CDR3aa: CASSEGDSPLSGANVLTF; CDR3nt: TGCGCCAGCAGCGAAGGGGACAGTCCCCTCTCTGGGGCCAACGTCCTGACTTTC
v_gene: TRBV27; j_gene: TRBJ1-1; d_gene: TRBD1; abundance: many; CDR3aa: CASSLLGQGITEAFF; CDR3nt: TGTGCCAGCAGTTTATTAGGACAGGGAATAACTGAAGCTTTCTTT
v_gene: TRBV28; j_gene: TRBJ1-2; d_gene: -; abundance: -; CDR3aa: CASSLRGDNYGYTF; CDR3nt: TGTGCCAGCAGTCTCCGGGGGGATAACTATGGCTACACCTTC
v_gene: TRBV6-5; j_gene: TRBJ2-7; d_gene: TRBD1; abundance: once; CDR3aa: CASSYFPPSTDRGIYF; CDR3nt: TGTGCCAGCAGTTACTTCCCTCCCTCCACGGACAGGGGCATATACTTC
v_gene: TRBV7-2; j_gene: TRBJ2-5; d_gene: TRBD2; abundance: many; CDR3aa: CASREGGAGGWETQYF; CDR3nt: TGTGCCAGCAGGGAGGGAGGAGCGGGAGGATGGGAGACCCAGTACTTC
v_gene: TRBV7-2; j_gene: TRBJ1-3; d_gene: -; abundance: many; CDR3aa: CASSPQGLNSGNTIYF; CDR3nt: TGTGCCAGCAGCCCCCAGGGCCTTAACTCTGGAAACACCATATATTTT
v_gene: TRBV5-1; j_gene: TRBJ1-2; d_gene: -; abundance: many; CDR3aa: CASSPGQAVYTF; CDR3nt: TGCGCCAGCAGCCCCGGACAAGCCGTATACACCTTC
v_gene: TRBV3-2; j_gene: TRBJ2-7; d_gene: -; abundance: -; CDR3aa: CASSPRGTGFGEQYF; CDR3nt: TGTGCCAGCAGCCCCAGAGGGACAGGGTTTGGCGAGCAGTACTTC
v_gene: TRBV7-2; j_gene: TRBJ2-7; d_gene: -; abundance: many; CDR3aa: CASSLGSGEQYF; CDR3nt: TGTGCCAGCAGCTTAGGCTCGGGCGAGCAGTACTTC
v_gene: TRBV19; j_gene: TRBJ2-2; d_gene: TRBD1; abundance: many; CDR3aa: CASSTPGQGKGKDTGELFF; CDR3nt: TGTGCCAGTAGTACCCCGGGACAGGGAAAGGGTAAAGACACCGGGGAGCTGTTTTTT
v_gene: TRBV15; j_gene: TRBJ1-5; d_gene: -; abundance: many; CDR3aa: CATSNTDSAQPQHF; CDR3nt: TGTGCCACCAGCAATACTGATTCGGCTCAGCCCCAGCATTTT
v_gene: TRBV5-6; j_gene: TRBJ1-4; d_gene: TRBD1; abundance: -; CDR3aa: CASSFDRGSEKLFF; CDR3nt: TGTGCCAGCAGCTTTGACAGGGGATCCGAAAAACTGTTTTTT
v_gene: TRBV7-2; j_gene: TRBJ2-3; d_gene: TRBD2; abundance: many; CDR3aa: CASSPRLAGGADTQYF; CDR3nt: TGTGCCAGCAGCCCGCGACTAGCGGGAGGTGCAGATACGCAGTATTTT
v_gene: TRBV27; j_gene: TRBJ1-1; d_gene: -; abundance: many; CDR3aa: CASSQKTVNTEAFF; CDR3nt: TGTGCCAGCAGTCAAAAGACAGTGAACACTGAAGCTTTCTTT
v_gene: TRBV10-3; j_gene: TRBJ1-4; d_gene: TRBD1; abundance: many; CDR3aa: CAISRQGDNEKLFF; CDR3nt: TGTGCCATCAGTCGACAGGGAGATAATGAAAAACTGTTTTTT
v_gene: TRBV4-3; j_gene: TRBJ2-7; d_gene: -; abundance: many; CDR3aa: CASSQDASADSYEQYF; CDR3nt: TGCGCCAGCAGCCAAGATGCTAGCGCTGACTCCTACGAGCAGTACTTC
v_gene: TRBV20-1; j_gene: TRBJ1-1; d_gene: -; abundance: many; CDR3aa: CSAPRRARGTEAFF; CDR3nt: TGCAGTGCCCCCCGTAGGGCCAGGGGCACTGAAGCTTTCTTT
v_gene: TRBV13; j_gene: TRBJ2-4; d_gene: -; abundance: many; CDR3aa: CASSLFPGQNIKNIQYF; CDR3nt: TGTGCCAGCAGCTTATTCCCAGGGCAGAACATTAAAAACATTCAGTACTTC
v_gene: TRBV5-1; j_gene: TRBJ2-7; d_gene: -; abundance: few; CDR3aa: CASSFDRLQYF; CDR3nt: TGCGCCAGCAGCTTTGACAGGTTACAGTACTTC
v_gene: TRBV28; j_gene: TRBJ1-1; d_gene: -; abundance: many; CDR3aa: CASSPLGGMNTEAFF; CDR3nt: TGTGCCAGCAGCCCTCTGGGGGGCATGAACACTGAAGCTTTCTTT
v_gene: TRBV14; j_gene: TRBJ2-5; d_gene: -; abundance: -; CDR3aa: CASSQGRNQETQYF; CDR3nt: TGTGCCAGCAGCCAAGGAAGGAACCAAGAGACCCAGTACTTC
v_gene: TRBV6-6; j_gene: TRBJ2-7; d_gene: -; abundance: many; CDR3aa: CASRSRGREQYF; CDR3nt: TGTGCCAGCAGAAGCAGGGGAAGGGAGCAGTACTTC
v_gene: TRBV5-1; j_gene: TRBJ2-1; d_gene: -; abundance: -; CDR3aa: CASSRDLYNEQFF; CDR3nt: TGCGCCAGCAGCAGGGACCTTTACAATGAGCAGTTCTTC
v_gene: TRBV10-3; j_gene: TRBJ2-3; d_gene: -; abundance: many; CDR3aa: CAISEVRVDTQYF; CDR3nt: TGTGCCATCAGTGAGGTTCGGGTAGATACGCAGTATTTT
v_gene: TRBV20-1; j_gene: TRBJ2-3; d_gene: -; abundance: many; CDR3aa: CSASLGGGGTDTQYF; CDR3nt: TGCAGTGCTAGCCTTGGTGGCGGGGGCACAGATACGCAGTATTTT
v_gene: TRBV5-1; j_gene: TRBJ2-7; d_gene: TRBD1; abundance: many; CDR3aa: CASSSGTGIYEQYF; CDR3nt: TGCGCCAGCAGCTCCGGGACAGGGATCTACGAGCAGTACTTC
v_gene: TRBV24-1; j_gene: TRBJ2-5; d_gene: -; abundance: medium-sized; CDR3aa: CATSDPTGISAPLETQYF; CDR3nt: TGTGCCACCAGTGATCCAACCGGGATCTCGGCCCCCCTAGAGACCCAGTACTTC
v_gene: TRBV19; j_gene: TRBJ1-2; d_gene: -; abundance: large; CDR3aa: CASSIEGGTPVRALNYGYTF; CDR3nt: TGTGCCAGTAGTATAGAGGGGGGGACCCCCGTTCGAGCTTTAAACTATGGCTACACCTTC
v_gene: TRBV12-3/TRBV12-4; j_gene: TRBJ1-1; d_gene: TRBD1; abundance: medium-sized; CDR3aa: CASSHRQGGTEAFF; CDR3nt: TGTGCCAGCAGTCATAGACAGGGCGGCACTGAAGCTTTCTTT
v_gene: TRBV2; j_gene: TRBJ2-1; d_gene: -; abundance: many; CDR3aa: CASSDWTVYNEQFF; CDR3nt: TGTGCCAGCAGTGACTGGACAGTTTACAATGAGCAGTTCTTC